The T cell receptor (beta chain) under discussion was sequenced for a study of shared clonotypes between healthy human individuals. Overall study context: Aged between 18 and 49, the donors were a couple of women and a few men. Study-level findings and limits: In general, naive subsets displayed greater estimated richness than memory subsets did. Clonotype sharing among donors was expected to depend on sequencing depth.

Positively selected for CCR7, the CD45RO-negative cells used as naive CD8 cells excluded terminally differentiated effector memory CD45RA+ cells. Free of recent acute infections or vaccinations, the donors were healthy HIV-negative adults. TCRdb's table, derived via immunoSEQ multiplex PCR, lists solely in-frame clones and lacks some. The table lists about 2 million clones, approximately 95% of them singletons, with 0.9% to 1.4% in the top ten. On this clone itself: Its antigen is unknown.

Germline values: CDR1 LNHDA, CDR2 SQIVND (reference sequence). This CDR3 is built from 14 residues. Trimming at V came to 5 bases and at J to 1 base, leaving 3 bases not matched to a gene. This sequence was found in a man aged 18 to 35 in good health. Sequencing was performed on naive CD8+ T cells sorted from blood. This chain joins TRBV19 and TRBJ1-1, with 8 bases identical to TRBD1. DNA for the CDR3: TGTGCCAGTAGTCCGGGACAGGAGAACACTGAAGCTTTCTTT. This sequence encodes CASSPGQENTEAFF.